What follows are 25 T cell receptor beta chains derived from one specimen sequenced in a study of Graves' ophthalmopathy and Graves' hyperthyroidism. Amplified TCR beta CDR3 regions were obtained using RNA transcripts as template. HTBI primers served in a first-round RT-PCR, which a second-round multiplex PCR followed. TCRdb re-called the multiplex PCR reads with MiXCR, one entry per CDR3 protein. The sample includes over 40,000 distinct CDR3 sequences, 50% of them seen just once. Input material: peripheral blood. These TCRs come from an adult man with Graves' ophthalmopathy.

The rearrangement uses TRBV20-1 and TRBJ2-2; D possibly corresponds to TRBD1 (6 bases). The CDR3 covers 15 residues. CDR1 is DFQATT, CDR2 SNEGSKA, per germline (reference sequence). Trimming left V 1 base short and J 1 base short, with 10 bases between. The CDR3 DNA follows: TGCAGTGCTAGAGGCCCGACAGGGAACACCGGGGAGCTGTTTTTT. Amino acid sequence: CSARGPTGNTGELFF.

This clonotype was recorded many times. The V gene is TRBV6-6, the J gene TRBJ1-5; D is unresolved. Trimming stripped 1 base from V and 7 bases from J, with 20 bases between. Germline V lookup: CDR1 MNHNY, CDR2 SVGAGI (reference sequence). The CDR3 has 17 amino acids. CDR3 sequence: CASSYYGQAPDHQPQHF. As DNA, the CDR3 is TGTGCCAGCAGTTACTATGGGCAGGCCCCGGACCACCAGCCCCAGCATTTT.

This clonotype was counted many times. A much larger clone is a single base away; this may be a read error. The rearrangement uses TRBV6-1 and TRBJ2-7, with a possible D match to TRBD1 (6 bases). The CDR3 sequence is 14 residues long. Germline V CDR1 and CDR2: MNHNS, SASEGT. Trimming took off 4 bases at V and 2 bases at J, with 12 bases between the two ends. The CDR3: CASSGTVTAYEQYF. Written as DNA, the CDR3 is TGTGCCAGCAGTGGGACAGTCACTGCCTACGAGCAGTACTTC.

This clonotype was seen at least ten times. The chain carries TRBV7-8 and TRBJ2-3, with 8 positions matching TRBD1. CDR1 is SGHVS, CDR2 FQNEAQ, per germline. J gave up 5 bases and V 3 bases, and 7 bases lay outside the gene matches. CDR3 length equals 15 residues. In nucleotides, the CDR3 is TGTGCCAGCAGCTTGACAGGGGACAAAGGAGATACGCAGTATTTT. Its translation is CASSLTGDKGDTQYF. Together with reference TRBV7-8 and TRBJ2-3, the CDR3 gives the full variable domain: GAGVSQSPRYKVAKRGQDVALRCDPISGHVSLFWYQQALGQGPEFLTYFQNEAQLDKSGLPSDRFFAERPEGSVSTLKIQRTQQEDSAVYLCASSLTGDKGDTQYFGPGTRLTVL.

This chain joins TRBV20-1 and TRBJ2-7; 16 bases are a match to TRBD2. Germline CDR1 and CDR2: DFQATT and SNEGSKA (reference sequence). The CDR3 covers 17 residues. The CDR3 here is CRGTGTSGRGEQHEQYF. The CDR3 bases are TGCAGAGGCACCGGGACTAGCGGGAGGGGTGAGCAGCACGAGCAGTACTTC.

The chain is built from TRBV25-1 and TRBJ1-1, with D perhaps matching TRBD1 (6 bases). CDR3 length: 13 residues. V lost 2 bases and J 5 bases, leaving 9 bases between the germline ends. The germline V gene has CDR1 MGHDK and CDR2 SYGVNS. CDR3 nucleotide sequence: TGTGCCAGCAGTGAAGAGGGGGAGACTGAAGCTTTCTTT. Encoded protein: CASSEEGETEAFF.

There are a few counts of this clonotype. This chain links TRBV7-6 with TRBJ2-3; D is possibly TRBD1 (5 bases). This CDR3 spans 13 amino acids. CDR1 SGHVS and CDR2 FNYEAQ come from the germline V gene. Trimming took off 5 bases at V and 5 bases at J, with 11 bases between the two ends. The CDR3 reads CASSPRALDTQYF. CDR3 sequence (DNA): TGTGCCAGCAGCCCCAGGGCTTTAGATACGCAGTATTTT.

A few counts support this clonotype. The genes are TRBV28 and TRBJ2-1, with TRBD2 identical over 11 bases. Germline CDR1 is MDHEN and CDR2 is SYDVKM. After removal of 3 bases from V and 6 bases from J, the junction contained 7 bases not matched to a gene. There are 16 residues in the CDR3. In nucleotides, the CDR3 is TGTGCCAGCAGTTTTCGGCTAGCGGGAGGAGGCAATGAGCAGTTCTTC. Translated, it gives CASSFRLAGGGNEQFF.

The V and J genes are TRBV7-2 and TRBJ1-2; D may be TRBD1 (6 bases). The CDR3 runs 13 residues. Trimming shortened V by 4 bases and J by 8 bases, and 14 bases separated the two germline ends. Germline values: CDR1 SGHTA, CDR2 FQGNSA. In DNA, the CDR3 is TGTGCCAGCAGCTACGACGGGGGCGAGGGCTACACCTTC. Encoded protein: CASSYDGGEGYTF.

This clonotype is judged medium-sized (0.01 to 0.1%). The chain uses TRBV29-1 and TRBJ1-4, with a tentative D call TRBD1 (5 bases). V lost 6 bases, J lost 5 bases, and 7 bases lay in between. Germline V lookup: CDR1 SQVTM, CDR2 ANQGSEA. The CDR3 spans 11 residues. The CDR3 reads CSVGRNEKLFF. For the CDR3, the DNA is TGCAGCGTGGGACGGAATGAAAAACTGTTTTTT.

In the case of this clonotype: One junction end disagrees with the germline gene, perhaps due to a read error. The J gene is TRBJ2-5, the V gene TRBV2; 7 bases are shared with TRBD1. Per the germline V gene, CDR1 is SNHLY and CDR2 is FYNNEI. This CDR3 has 16 residues. The CDR3 DNA is TGCGCCAGCAGTGGAAAGGGGGCCTGGGGGCCGGAGACCCAGTACTTC. Translated: CASSGKGAWGPETQYF.

The gene calls are TRBV19 and TRBJ1-5, with 12 bases aligning to TRBD1. With V trimmed by 2 bases and J by 2 bases, 10 bases remained unmatched. Per the germline V gene, CDR1 is LNHDA and CDR2 is SQIVND (reference sequence). There are 19 residues in the CDR3. In DNA form, the CDR3 reads TGTGCCAGTAGTATAATTGGGACAGGGGGCGGCGATGGCAATCAGCCCCAGCATTTT. Translating gives CASSIIGTGGGDGNQPQHF.

This clonotype was observed a few times. The J gene is TRBJ2-2, the V gene TRBV11-3; no definite D call. Trimming stripped 1 base from V and 1 base from J, with 7 bases between. The CDR3 is 15 residues long. CDR1 is SGHNT and CDR2 is YENEEA in the germline V gene. CDR3 bases: TGTGCCAGCAGCTTAGGCAGAATGAACACCGGGGAGCTGTTTTTT. Protein product: CASSLGRMNTGELFF. Full variable domain (missing parts from reference TRBV11-3 and TRBJ2-2): EAGVVQSPRYKIIEKKQPVAFWCNPISGHNTLYWYLQNLGQGPELLIRYENEEAVDDSQLPKDRFSAERLKGVDSTLKIQPAELGDSAVYLCASSLGRMNTGELFFGEGSRLTVL.

This sequence joins TRBV11-1 and TRBJ1-6; D is ambiguous. This CDR3 spans 13 amino acids. Between the trimmed V and J ends, which lost 5 bases and 11 bases, there was a span of 13 bases. The germline V gene encodes CDR1 SGHAT and CDR2 FQDESV (reference sequence). The CDR3 DNA is TGTGCCAGCAGCCTCTATTCCGGGACACCCCTCCACTTT. Translated, it gives CASSLYSGTPLHF.

J is TRBJ2-7 and V is TRBV20-1, with unresolved D. Deletions cut 6 bases from V and 0 bases from J, with 21 bases between. The CDR3 has 16 amino acids. Germline values: CDR1 DFQATT, CDR2 SNEGSKA (reference sequence). The CDR3 sequence is CSASSQDPTASYEQYF. Here the CDR3 DNA reads TGCAGTGCCAGCAGCCAAGATCCAACAGCCTCCTACGAGCAGTACTTC.

The chain joins TRBV7-9 to TRBJ1-2, with a tentative D call TRBD1 (6 bases). The CDR3 is 13 residues long. Trimming stripped 3 bases from V and 13 bases from J, with 18 bases between. The germline V gene encodes CDR1 SEHNR and CDR2 FQNEAQ (reference sequence). This CDR3 reads CASSFGSAGASTF. CDR3 bases: TGTGCCAGCAGCTTTGGGTCAGCGGGGGCGTCCACCTTC.

V and J are TRBV12-3 or TRBV12-4 and TRBJ1-2, with D possibly being TRBD1 (5 bases). The CDR3 loop spans 14 amino acids. Trimming cost V 5 bases and J 4 bases, with 14 bases left between them. In DNA, the CDR3 is TGTGCCAGCAGTCCTGGGGGGGAGGGCTATGGCTACACCTTC. Translation: CASSPGGEGYGYTF.

This clonotype was counted ten times or more. This chain joins TRBV12-3 or TRBV12-4 and TRBJ1-2; D gene ambiguous. V was clipped by 2 bases and J by 4 bases, with 5 bases between them. The CDR3 loop spans 12 amino acids. CDR3 amino acids: CASSLTVYGYTF. The CDR3, as DNA: TGTGCCAGCAGTTTAACAGTCTATGGCTACACCTTC.

This clonotype was counted a single time. The CDR3 DNA is TGCAGTGCTGTTGGACAGGGGGGTTATGAGCAGTTCTTC. Translation gives CSAVGQGGYEQFF. The V call is TRBV20-1, the J call TRBJ2-1; TRBD1 aligns across 10 bases. The CDR3 contains 13 residues. The V gene's germline CDR1 is DFQATT and CDR2 SNEGSKA (reference sequence). J lost 8 bases, V lost 5 bases, and 6 bases had no gene match.

The chain recombines TRBV2 with TRBJ2-1, with D hard to call. This CDR3 is built from 16 residues. The V end lost 2 bases, the J end lost 0 bases, and 11 bases lay between the germline ends. CDR1 SNHLY and CDR2 FYNNEI come from the germline V gene. The CDR3 loop is CASSESVLISYNEQFF. CDR3 in DNA: TGTGCCAGCAGTGAATCGGTATTAATCTCCTACAATGAGCAGTTCTTC.

About this clonotype itself: The junction does not match germline at one end; this may be a read error. The CDR3 is CSASGTGGYMHEQHF. The CDR3 bases are TGCAGTGCTAGTGGGACAGGGGGCTATATGCACGAGCAGCACTTC. V gene TRBV20-1 combines with J gene TRBJ2-7; 12 bases fit TRBD1. CDR3 length: 15 amino acids. Germline CDR1 is DFQATT and CDR2 is SNEGSKA (reference sequence).

The V and J genes are TRBV12-3 or TRBV12-4 and TRBJ2-5; 14 nucleotides match TRBD2. Trimming cost V 6 bases and J 2 bases; bases outside gene matches: 11. The CDR3 is 18 residues long. The CDR3: CASSDGLAGGSFQETQYF. CDR3 nucleotides: TGTGCCAGCAGCGATGGACTAGCGGGGGGTTCGTTTCAAGAGACCCAGTACTTC.

About this clonotype: The junction differs from germline at one of its ends, possibly a read error. The chain is built from TRBV20-1 and TRBJ2-2, with TRBD1 matching 8 bases. Germline lookup yields CDR1 DFQATT and CDR2 SNEGSKA (reference sequence). The CDR3 contains 14 residues. CDR3 DNA sequence: TGCAGTGTCGACCAGGGGGCGCCGAACGGGGAGCTGTTCTTT. This encodes CSVDQGAPNGELFF.

This clonotype showed up just once. The rearrangement joins TRBV6-1 to TRBJ1-3, with 8 bases matching TRBD1. V trimming: 4 bases; J trimming: 6 bases; junction bases outside the gene matches: 2. The CDR3 is 13 residues long. Per the germline V gene, CDR1 is MNHNS and CDR2 is SASEGT. The CDR3 region is CASSAGQENTIYF. The CDR3 DNA reads as TGTGCCAGCAGTGCGGGACAGGAAAACACCATATATTTT.

The chain carries TRBV7-8 and TRBJ2-2; no definite D call. Trimming shortened V by 1 base and J by 8 bases, and 11 bases separated the two germline ends. The CDR3 is made up of 14 amino acids. Germline V gene data show CDR1 as SGHVS and CDR2 as FQNEAQ. The CDR3 loop reads CASSLGFLTGELFF. CDR3 DNA sequence: TGTGCCAGCAGCTTAGGATTCTTGACAGGGGAGCTGTTTTTT. The whole variable domain, filled in from reference TRBV7-8 and TRBJ2-2, reads GAGVSQSPRYKVAKRGQDVALRCDPISGHVSLFWYQQALGQGPEFLTYFQNEAQLDKSGLPSDRFFAERPEGSVSTLKIQRTQQEDSAVYLCASSLGFLTGELFFGEGSRLTVL.